This T cell receptor beta chain was captured in a study of identical twins. Via MiXCR, TCRdb re-called the 5' RACE reads, giving one row per CDR3 protein. The repertoire holds 100,000 or so distinct CDR3 sequences, with 5.9% as singletons. This CDR3 has 15 amino acids. Germline CDR1 MNHEY, CDR2 SMNVEV (reference sequence). V gave up 5 bases and J gave up 8 bases; unmatched junction bases: 14. This clonotype was recorded at least ten times. Sequencing used memory T cells sorted from blood. J is TRBJ2-5 and V is TRBV27, with TRBD1 matching over 7 bases. The sequence derives from a woman aged 45-65 years in good health. In nucleotides, the CDR3 is TGTGCCAGCAGTAGAGACAGGGATGATTGGGAAACCCAGTACTTC. Amino acid sequence: CASSRDRDDWETQYF.